The present T cell receptor beta chain was sequenced within a study of identical twins. Study findings and constraints: Models underestimated out-of-frame TCR alpha sharing in monozygotic twins.

MiXCR, applied by TCRdb to the 5' RACE reads, yields one record per CDR3 protein. The sample includes approximately 600,000 distinct CDR3 sequences, approximately 9.6% of them seen just once. Comment on this clonotype: As yet, its antigen is unknown.

Trimming shortened V by 0 bases and J by 4 bases, and 7 bases separated the two germline ends. Germline-derived CDR1 and CDR2 are SGHDN and FVKESK. This CDR3 is built from 14 residues. The sample was also reused in another study, on yellow fever vaccine responses in identical twins.

The V gene is TRBV14, the J gene TRBJ2-1; D is undetermined. Source material: PBMCs. The source is a woman in her late teens or twenties in good health. This CDR3 reads CASSQEAAYNEQFF. DNA of the CDR3: TGTGCCAGCAGCCAAGAAGCAGCTTACAATGAGCAGTTCTTC.